These 18 T cell receptor beta chains came from one sample sequenced in a study of radiation and T cells in renal cell carcinoma. TCRdb's table, derived via immunoSEQ multiplex PCR, lists solely in-frame clones and lacks some. This table has roughly 45,000 clones, roughly 80% appearing once. As to time point: blood 4 weeks post-SBRT, at nephrectomy. Treatment denoted: 15 Gy SBRT to primary tumor, nephrectomy 4 weeks later. The material was blood, obtained from a patient whose treatment included radiotherapy and nephrectomy. These receptors were collected from an older woman with renal cell carcinoma.

The rearrangement joins TRBV10-3 to TRBJ2-7; D tentatively reads TRBD1 or TRBD2 (5 bases each). The CDR3 is 15 amino acids. V was trimmed by 8 bases and J by 3 bases, leaving 20 bases between them. Per germline, CDR1 ENHRY and CDR2 SYGVKD. The CDR3 nucleotides are TGTGCCATCGGCACCGGGACGCAAAAGGGCTACGAGCAGTACTTC. Protein product: CAIGTGTQKGYEQYF.

This chain links TRBV18 with TRBJ2-1, with D unclear. The CDR3 covers 13 residues. V lost 0 bases and J 7 bases, leaving 7 bases between the germline ends. Germline lookup yields CDR1 KGHSH and CDR2 LQKENI. This chain's CDR3 is CASSPPSLNEQFF. DNA of the CDR3: TGTGCCAGCTCACCACCGTCTCTTAATGAGCAGTTCTTC.

This clone was picked up a small number of times. The chain has TRBV20-1 and TRBJ2-5, with D possibly TRBD2 on 5 matching bases. Germline CDR1 and CDR2: DFQATT and SNEGSKA (reference sequence). The V and J ends lost 8 bases and 11 bases respectively, with 18 bases between them. CDR3 length: 11 residues. DNA of the CDR3: TGCAGTTGGTTCTCCGAGGGCGGGCAGTACTTC. The encoded protein is CSWFSEGGQYF.

The chain joins TRBV5-1 to TRBJ1-6; the match to TRBD1 covers 8 bases. The germline V gene has CDR1 SGHRS and CDR2 YFSETQ. Unmatched junction bases numbered 7, after V lost 4 bases and J lost 7 bases. The CDR3 covers 15 residues. The CDR3 DNA is TGCGCCAGCAGCCGAACCACAGGGGGGAATTCACCCCTCCACTTT. It specifies CASSRTTGGNSPLHF.

This clone has only a few counts. The gene calls are TRBV6-5 and TRBJ1-1; 9 bases fit TRBD1. From germline, CDR1 is MNHEY and CDR2 SVGAGI. Trimming removed 6 bases from V and 12 bases from J; junction bases left unmatched: 5. The CDR3 has 11 residues. The CDR3 DNA sequence: TGTGCCAGCAGGTACAGGGGGCTGACTTTCTTT. The encoded protein is CASRYRGLTFF.

This chain joins TRBV6-5 and TRBJ1-1; D is undetermined. Germline CDR1 MNHEY, CDR2 SVGAGI. V lost 4 bases to trimming and J lost 4 bases, with 7 bases between them. This CDR3 is 12 amino acids long. The CDR3 coding sequence is TGTGCCAGCAGTTTAATGGGCACTGAAGCTTTCTTT. Amino acid sequence: CASSLMGTEAFF.

This chain links TRBV9 with TRBJ2-3; D may be TRBD2 (6 bases). This CDR3 region has 15 residues. V gave up 4 bases and J gave up 8 bases, with 20 bases separating them. CDR1 and CDR2 (germline): SGDLS, YYNGEE. The CDR3, as DNA: TGTGCCAGCAGCCCCGGGAGTGGGATCAGAATTACGCAGTATTTT. This codes for CASSPGSGIRITQYF.

V and J are TRBV5-1 and TRBJ2-5; D could derive from TRBD1 or TRBD2 (5 bases each). V lost 1 base and J 5 bases, leaving 15 bases between the germline ends. CDR1 SGHRS and CDR2 YFSETQ come from the germline V gene. The CDR3 length is 15 residues. DNA for the CDR3: TGCGCCAGCAGCTTGTCTGGGACCACGTCGGAGACCCAGTACTTC. Its protein is CASSLSGTTSETQYF.

J is TRBJ1-1 and V is TRBV7-2; D is possibly TRBD1 (5 bases). Germline-derived CDR1 and CDR2 are SGHTA and FQGNSA. CDR3 length: 11 amino acids. The V and J ends lost 1 base and 10 bases respectively, with 7 bases between them. In nucleotides, the CDR3 is TGTGCCAGCAGCTTAGGCAGGGTAGCTTTCTTT. This translates into CASSLGRVAFF.

This clone was seen a handful of times. This chain joins TRBV18 and TRBJ1-1, with TRBD1 as a possible D gene (5 bases). Germline CDR1 is KGHSH and CDR2 is LQKENI. Trimming pared 6 bases from V and 1 base from J, leaving 9 bases between. The CDR3 contains 13 residues. CDR3 sequence reads: CASSQTENTEAFF. DNA of the CDR3: TGTGCCAGCTCGCAGACAGAGAACACTGAAGCTTTCTTT.

Here the CDR3 DNA reads TGTGCCAGCAGCTTGCGGGACAATCCCACCGGGGAGCTGTTTTTT. This codes for CASSLRDNPTGELFF. The rearrangement links TRBV11-3 to TRBJ2-2; perhaps D is TRBD1 or TRBD2 (6 bases each). With 3 bases removed from V and 4 bases from J, the gap between germline ends came to 12 bases. There are 15 residues in the CDR3. The germline gives CDR1 SGHNT, CDR2 YENEEA.

This clone appeared a few times. This chain connects TRBV2 to TRBJ1-1; no reliable D call. Between the trimmed V and J ends, which lost 6 bases and 1 base, there was a span of 12 bases. The germline V gene encodes CDR1 SNHLY and CDR2 FYNNEI. The CDR3 extends over 14 amino acids. For the CDR3, the DNA is TGTGCCAGCAGGGAGTCCCGACAGAACACTGAAGCTTTCTTT. Translation: CASRESRQNTEAFF.

V usage is TRBV7-9 and J usage is TRBJ2-3, with TRBD2 identical over 8 bases. Germline lookup yields CDR1 SEHNR and CDR2 FQNEAQ (reference sequence). CDR3 length: 16 residues. J was trimmed by 6 bases and V by 4 bases; bases with no gene match: 12. CDR3 DNA: TGTGCCAGCAGCTCACTCTTCCAGCGGGAGAAGGATACGCAGTATTTT. Translating gives CASSSLFQREKDTQYF. The full variable domain, rest sourced from reference TRBV7-9 and TRBJ2-3, is DTGVSQNPRHKITKRGQNVTFRCDPISEHNRLYWYRQTLGQGPEFLTYFQNEAQLEKSRLLSDRFSAERPKGSFSTLEIQRTEQGDSAMYLCASSSLFQREKDTQYFGPGTRLTVL.

This chain joins TRBV28 and TRBJ2-2, with TRBD1 identical over 7 bases. The CDR3 sequence is 15 residues long. The germline V gene encodes CDR1 MDHEN and CDR2 SYDVKM. Unmatched junction bases numbered 4, after V lost 5 bases and J lost 1 base. This chain's CDR3 is CASSPGQMNTGELFF. CDR3 nucleotides: TGTGCCAGCAGTCCGGGACAGATGAACACCGGGGAGCTGTTTTTT.

This clone was found a few times. The V call is TRBV29-1, the J call TRBJ2-2; D call uncertain. The V gene's germline CDR1 is SQVTM and CDR2 ANQGSEA. The CDR3 covers 14 residues. V was trimmed by 0 bases and J by 0 bases, leaving 5 bases between them. The CDR3 spells CSVEEGSNTGELFF. The CDR3 DNA reads as TGCAGCGTTGAAGAAGGATCGAACACCGGGGAGCTGTTTTTT.

The rearrangement uses TRBV2 and TRBJ2-7; tentatively, D is TRBD1 (5 bases). Trimming shortened V by 5 bases and J by 6 bases, and 14 bases separated the two germline ends. Germline-derived CDR1 and CDR2 are SNHLY and FYNNEI. This CDR3 is built from 13 residues. The CDR3 DNA follows: TGTGCCAGCAGTCCTGACAGTCCAGGCGAGCAGTACTTC. It translates to CASSPDSPGEQYF.

There are a few counts of this clone. The genes are TRBV7-2 and TRBJ1-2; D is possibly TRBD1 (5 bases). V was cut by 5 bases and J by 0 bases, with 16 bases left in between. The CDR3 has 16 residues. Germline assignment: CDR1 SGHTA and CDR2 FQGNSA. CDR3 sequence (DNA): TGTGCCAGCAGCCCGACAAGACAGACCTCTAACTATGGCTACACCTTC. Its protein is CASSPTRQTSNYGYTF.

The gene calls are TRBV9 and TRBJ1-1, with 10 bases fitting TRBD1. CDR1 is SGDLS, CDR2 YYNGEE, per germline. Trimming at V came to 0 bases and at J to 3 bases, leaving 2 bases not matched to a gene. This CDR3 is built from 15 residues. The CDR3 here is CASSVAGTGDTEAFF. The CDR3 DNA follows: TGTGCCAGCAGCGTAGCCGGGACAGGGGACACTGAAGCTTTCTTT.